This T cell receptor (beta chain) was captured in a study of technical replicates of blood from several donors. CDR1 and CDR2 (germline): SGDLS, YYNGEE. This CDR3 comprises 15 residues. The V gene lost 3 bases and the J gene lost 0 bases, with 7 bases spanning the gap. Some clones are missing from TCRdb's copy, which holds only in-frame ones; the method was immunoSEQ multiplex PCR. This table has about 84,000 clones, 97% appearing once. The chain carries TRBV9 and TRBJ1-6; D not resolved. This TCR came from a human donor in good health. The sequenced sample was T cells isolated from PBMCs. For the CDR3, the DNA is TGTGCCAGCAGCGCAGGTACCTCCTATAATTCACCCCTCCACTTT. It yields the protein CASSAGTSYNSPLHF.